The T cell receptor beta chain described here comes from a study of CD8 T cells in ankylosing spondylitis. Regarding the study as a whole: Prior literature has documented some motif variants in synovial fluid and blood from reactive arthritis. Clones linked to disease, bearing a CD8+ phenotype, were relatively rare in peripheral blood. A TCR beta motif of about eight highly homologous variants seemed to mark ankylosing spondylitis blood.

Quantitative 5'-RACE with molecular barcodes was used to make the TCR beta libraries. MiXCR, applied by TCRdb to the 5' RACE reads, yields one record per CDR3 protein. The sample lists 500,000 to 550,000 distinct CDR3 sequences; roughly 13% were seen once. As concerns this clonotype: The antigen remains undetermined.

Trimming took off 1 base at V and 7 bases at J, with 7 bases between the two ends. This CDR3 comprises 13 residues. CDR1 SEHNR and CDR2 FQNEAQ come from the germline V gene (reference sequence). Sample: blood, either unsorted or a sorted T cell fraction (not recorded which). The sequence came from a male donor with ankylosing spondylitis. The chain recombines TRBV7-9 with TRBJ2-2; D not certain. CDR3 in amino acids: CASSLEGYGELFF. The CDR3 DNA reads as TGTGCCAGCAGCTTAGAAGGGTACGGGGAGCTGTTTTTT.